One and the same sample provided the 26 T cell receptor beta chains below, sequenced in a study of PD-L1 blockade in urothelial cancer. Sequencing used immunoSEQ multiplex PCR; TCRdb keeps in-frame clones, though not all of them. This sample yields roughly 90,000 clones, of which 90% are seen a single time; around 10% belongs to the top ten. This specimen consisted of PBMCs, obtained around atezolizumab (anti-PD-L1) treatment. These receptors came from a man aged 55 to 70 with urothelial cancer.

This chain joins TRBV19 and TRBJ2-2; TRBD1 matches 7 bases. The CDR3 runs to 14 residues. The V and J ends lost 9 bases and 0 bases, in that order; junction bases with no gene match: 4. Per germline, CDR1 LNHDA and CDR2 SQIVND (reference sequence). CDR3 nucleotides: TGTGCCAGCCGGGGACAGACGAACACCGGGGAGCTGTTTTTT. The encoded protein is CASRGQTNTGELFF. Filled out from reference TRBV19 and TRBJ2-2, the complete variable domain reads DGGITQSPKYLFRKEGQNVTLSCEQNLNHDAMYWYRQDPGQGLRLIYYSQIVNDFQKGDIAEGYSVSREKKESFPLTVTSAQKNPTAFYLCASRGQTNTGELFFGEGSRLTVL.

The chain employs TRBV14 and TRBJ2-6; 10 bases agree with TRBD1. Trimming cost V 4 bases and J 2 bases; bases outside gene matches: 2. The CDR3 covers 16 residues. The germline V gene encodes CDR1 SGHDN and CDR2 FVKESK. The CDR3 DNA reads TGTGCCAGCAGCCGGGACAGGGGTACTGGGGCCAACGTCCTGACTTTC. It encodes CASSRDRGTGANVLTF. Variable domain in full (rest from reference TRBV14 and TRBJ2-6): EAGVTQFPSHSVIEKGQTVTLRCDPISGHDNLYWYRRVMGKEIKFLLHFVKESKQDESGMPNNRFLAERTGGTYSTLKVQPAELEDSGVYFCASSRDRGTGANVLTFGAGSRLTVL.

The chain combines TRBV7-3 with TRBJ2-6; 7 bases fit TRBD1. Germline-derived CDR1 and CDR2 are SGHTA and FQGTGA. The junction had 16 bases not matched to a gene; V was cut back by 0 bases and J by 5 bases. The CDR3 is 20 amino acids. The CDR3: CASSLTFVQGPSLRANVLTF. CDR3 nucleotide sequence: TGTGCCAGCAGCTTAACGTTCGTACAGGGGCCCTCTCTTCGGGCCAACGTCCTGACTTTC.

The count of this clone is one. V is TRBV4-1 and J is TRBJ1-1, with D maybe TRBD1 (5 bases). V lost 1 base and J 4 bases, leaving 16 bases between the germline ends. The germline V gene encodes CDR1 MGHRA and CDR2 YSYEKL. The CDR3 consists of 16 residues. The CDR3 sequence: CASSQVGWGRGTEAFF. CDR3 sequence (DNA): TGCGCCAGCAGCCAAGTGGGGTGGGGAAGGGGCACTGAAGCTTTCTTT.

CDR3 DNA sequence: TGCGCCAGCAGCTTGGCCCAGGGGGGATCTGGAAACACCATATATTTT. Translation: CASSLAQGGSGNTIYF. The chain recombines TRBV5-1 with TRBJ1-3, with 7 bases matching TRBD1. J gave up 1 base and V 0 bases, and 4 bases lay outside the gene matches. Per the germline V gene, CDR1 is SGHRS and CDR2 is YFSETQ. The CDR3 contains 16 residues.

There are a few counts of this clone. The chain joins TRBV7-9 to TRBJ2-7, with TRBD1 matching 8 bases. The trim removed 3 bases at V and 6 bases at J, leaving 4 bases unmatched. Germline V gene lookup returns CDR1 SEHNR and CDR2 FQNEAQ (reference sequence). The CDR3 is 13 residues long. CDR3 protein: CASSFPQGGEQYF. Written as DNA, the CDR3 is TGTGCCAGCAGCTTTCCACAGGGGGGCGAGCAGTACTTC.

This chain connects TRBV19 to TRBJ2-1; possibly TRBD2 for D (7 bases). CDR3 length: 14 residues. Trimming took 5 bases from V and 5 from J, leaving 13 bases between them. Germline V gene data show CDR1 as LNHDA and CDR2 as SQIVND (reference sequence). The CDR3 region is CASSLKGGDNEQFF. The CDR3 nucleotides are TGTGCCAGTAGTCTGAAGGGGGGGGACAATGAGCAGTTCTTC.

The chain is built from TRBV5-6 and TRBJ2-7; no firm D call. The CDR3 sequence is 13 residues long. V dropped 0 bases and J dropped 1 base, with 5 bases sitting between them. Looked up from germline, CDR1 is SGHDT and CDR2 is YYEEEE. The CDR3 DNA reads TGTGCCAGCAGCTTGGGTATGTCCTACGAGCAGTACTTC. Translated, it gives CASSLGMSYEQYF.

This chain joins TRBV28 and TRBJ2-5; D perhaps matches TRBD2 (5 bases). V was trimmed by 6 bases and J by 5 bases, leaving 13 bases between them. CDR3 length: 13 amino acids. Germline V gene data show CDR1 as MDHEN and CDR2 as SYDVKM. CDR3 DNA sequence: TGTGCCAGCAGCCTCGTCGGGATGGAGACCCAGTACTTC. Residues: CASSLVGMETQYF. Full variable domain (remainder filled in from reference TRBV28 and TRBJ2-5): DVKVTQSSRYLVKRTGEKVFLECVQDMDHENMFWYRQDPGLGLRLIYFSYDVKMKEKGDIPEGYSVSREKKERFSLILESASTNQTSMYLCASSLVGMETQYFGPGTRLLVL.

The chain links TRBV5-1 to TRBJ2-7; D is possibly TRBD1 (5 bases). Between the trimmed V and J ends, which lost 4 bases and 6 bases, there was a span of 20 bases. CDR1 is SGHRS and CDR2 is YFSETQ in the germline V gene. CDR3 length equals 15 residues. The CDR3: CASSPRAGSGGEQYF. The CDR3 region has the DNA TGCGCCAGCAGCCCCAGGGCAGGGTCGGGTGGCGAGCAGTACTTC.

The CDR3 bases are TGTGCCAGTAGTGCCCGACAGGGGGCAGGCTATGGCTACACCTTC. Its translation: CASSARQGAGYGYTF. V and J are TRBV19 and TRBJ1-2, with 10 bases matching TRBD1. The CDR3 length is 15 residues. Trimming at V came to 5 bases and at J to 4 bases, leaving 7 bases not matched to a gene. Germline V gives CDR1 LNHDA, CDR2 SQIVND (reference sequence).

CDR3 residues: CASSIDRGRDQPQHF. In DNA form, the CDR3 reads TGTGCCAGTAGTATAGACAGGGGGCGCGATCAGCCCCAGCATTTT. The rearrangement joins TRBV19 to TRBJ1-5, with TRBD1 matching over 8 bases. The CDR3 contains 15 residues. V was pared by 0 bases and J by 5 bases, with 3 bases of the junction left unmatched. Per germline, CDR1 LNHDA and CDR2 SQIVND (reference sequence).

This chain uses TRBV2 with TRBJ2-5, with 7 positions matching TRBD2. The CDR3 runs to 13 residues. Trimming removed 8 bases from V and 1 base from J; junction bases left unmatched: 4. Germline V gene lookup returns CDR1 SNHLY and CDR2 FYNNEI. CDR3: CASSGGSQETQYF. The CDR3 DNA is TGTGCCAGCTCCGGGGGGAGCCAAGAGACCCAGTACTTC. Supplemented by reference TRBV2 and TRBJ2-5, the full variable domain reads EPEVTQTPSHQVTQMGQEVILRCVPISNHLYFYWYRQILGQKVEFLVSFYNNEISEKSEIFDDQFSVERPDGSNFTLKIRSTKLEDSAMYFCASSGGSQETQYFGPGTRLLVL.

The rearrangement joins TRBV30 to TRBJ2-7, with D possibly matching TRBD1 (6 bases). The V gene's germline CDR1 is GTSNPN and CDR2 SVGIG (reference sequence). Trimming took 3 bases from V and 0 from J, leaving 15 bases between them. The CDR3 length is 15 residues. CDR3 region: CAWRTKDSFSYEQYF. The CDR3 nucleotides are TGTGCCTGGAGGACCAAGGACAGTTTCTCCTACGAGCAGTACTTC.

The chain links TRBV30 to TRBJ2-5, with 7 nucleotides matching TRBD2. This CDR3 has 15 residues. Trimming at V came to 0 bases and at J to 7 bases, leaving 11 bases not matched to a gene. Germline V lookup: CDR1 GTSNPN, CDR2 SVGIG (reference sequence). CDR3 nucleotide sequence: TGTGCCTGGAGTGTAGGGGCGGGGACTAAAGGGACCCAGTACTTC. It yields the protein CAWSVGAGTKGTQYF.

The chain carries TRBV2 and TRBJ1-1, with TRBD1 matching over 7 bases. V lost 8 bases to trimming and J lost 9 bases; unmatched junction nucleotides: 9. Germline CDR1 and CDR2: SNHLY and FYNNEI. The CDR3 loop spans 12 amino acids. CDR3 in amino acids: CASEWWRGQAFF. The CDR3 nucleotides read TGTGCCAGCGAGTGGTGGAGGGGGCAAGCTTTCTTT.

This chain links TRBV5-5 with TRBJ2-3, with D maybe TRBD2 (7 bases). The CDR3 has 14 amino acids. V gave up 4 bases and J gave up 4 bases, with 13 bases separating them. Germline CDR1 and CDR2: SGHKS and YYEKEE (reference sequence). In DNA form, the CDR3 reads TGTGCCAGCAGCCGGTTGGGGGGGCCAGATACGCAGTATTTT. Residues: CASSRLGGPDTQYF.

The chain couples TRBV14 to TRBJ2-7, with D possibly being TRBD1 (5 bases). Trimming stripped 1 base from V and 6 bases from J, with 7 bases between. Germline CDR1 SGHDN, CDR2 FVKESK. The CDR3 has 12 residues. In nucleotides, the CDR3 is TGTGCCAGCAGCCAAGCAGGGCCCGAGCAGTACTTC. This gives the protein CASSQAGPEQYF.

This clone was picked up a small number of times. This chain connects TRBV6-5 to TRBJ2-1; no clear D gene. The length of the CDR3 is 14 residues. V was pared by 6 bases and J by 3 bases, with 12 bases between. Looked up from germline, CDR1 is MNHEY and CDR2 is SVGAGI. The chain's CDR3 is CASSLLALYNEQFF. The CDR3 region has the DNA TGTGCCAGCAGCCTCCTGGCCCTCTACAATGAGCAGTTCTTC.

This chain uses TRBV19 with TRBJ1-5; no reliable D call. The CDR3 consists of 15 residues. The V gene's germline CDR1 is LNHDA and CDR2 SQIVND (reference sequence). The V end lost 4 bases, the J end lost 0 bases, and 10 bases lay between the germline ends. The DNA for the CDR3 is TGTGCCAGTAGTACAACATTGAATAGCAATCAGCCCCAGCATTTT. It is translated as CASSTTLNSNQPQHF.

This clone was counted between two and nine times. The chain has TRBV7-2 and TRBJ1-6; D gene uncertain. The CDR3 is made up of 14 amino acids. Per germline, CDR1 SGHTA and CDR2 FQGNSA. V was cut by 3 bases and J by 9 bases, with 12 bases left in between. The CDR3 here is CASSFSAFGSPLHF. The CDR3 region has the DNA TGTGCCAGCAGCTTTAGCGCTTTTGGTTCACCCCTCCACTTT.

The rearrangement joins TRBV9 to TRBJ2-1; a possible D gene is TRBD1 (5 bases). Germline CDR1 reads SGDLS; CDR2 reads YYNGEE. Trimming took off 1 base at V and 5 bases at J, with 13 bases between the two ends. The CDR3 consists of 15 residues. In DNA form, the CDR3 reads TGTGCCAGCAGCGTATCCCCCGACAGTAACAATGAGCAGTTCTTC. Protein: CASSVSPDSNNEQFF.

In its sample, this clone was seen a few times. The V and J genes are TRBV30 and TRBJ1-6; D call uncertain. The CDR3 has 14 amino acids. Germline CDR1 is GTSNPN and CDR2 is SVGIG (reference sequence). Between the trimmed V and J ends, which lost 3 bases and 6 bases, there was a span of 12 bases. The CDR3 nucleotides are TGTGCCTGGAGCCGGGGAAATCGTAATTCACCCCTCCACTTT. This sequence encodes CAWSRGNRNSPLHF. The whole variable domain, remainder taken from reference TRBV30 and TRBJ1-6, is SQTIHQWPATLVQPVGSPLSLECTVEGTSNPNLYWYRQAAGRGLQLLFYSVGIGQISSEVPQNLSASRPQDRQFILSSKKLLLSDSGFYLCAWSRGNRNSPLHFGNGTRLTVT.

The CDR3 nucleotides are TGTGCCTGGGCGGGACTAGGACTCCAAGAGACCCAGTACTTC. Its protein product is CAWAGLGLQETQYF. The chain couples TRBV30 to TRBJ2-5; 8 positions agree with TRBD2. J gave up 1 base and V 5 bases, and 6 bases lay outside the gene matches. CDR3 length: 14 amino acids. CDR1 is GTSNPN and CDR2 is SVGIG in the germline V gene (reference sequence). The complete variable domain, with remaining parts taken from reference TRBV30 and TRBJ2-5, reads SQTIHQWPATLVQPVGSPLSLECTVEGTSNPNLYWYRQAAGRGLQLLFYSVGIGQISSEVPQNLSASRPQDRQFILSSKKLLLSDSGFYLCAWAGLGLQETQYFGPGTRLLVL.

The chain joins TRBV5-1 to TRBJ1-2; D call uncertain. Germline CDR1 reads SGHRS; CDR2 reads YFSETQ. There are 15 residues in the CDR3. Trimming took off 0 bases at V and 13 bases at J, with 22 bases between the two ends. The CDR3 reads CASSLGINNYGYITF. CDR3 coding DNA: TGCGCCAGCAGCTTGGGTATAAACAACTATGGCTACATCACCTTC.

The chain employs TRBV28 and TRBJ1-4; a weak D match, TRBD1 (6 bases). The CDR3 runs to 16 residues. V lost 8 bases and J 0 bases, leaving 16 bases between the germline ends. Germline V gives CDR1 MDHEN, CDR2 SYDVKM. CDR3 loop: CASEVRTAATNEKLFF. In DNA form, the CDR3 reads TGTGCCAGCGAAGTACGGACAGCCGCAACTAATGAAAAACTGTTTTTT.